A single sample gave rise to the 21 T cell receptor beta chains below, sequenced in a study of monozygotic twins with inflammatory bowel disease. TCRdb re-called the 5' RACE reads; one entry per CDR3 protein, DNA not given. The table counts approximately 400,000 distinct CDR3 sequences; around 2.3% lies in the top ten. Sequenced sample: blood. Receptors originate from a human donor with ulcerative colitis or Crohn's disease, or a healthy co-twin of an affected twin (not recorded which).

V usage is TRBV29-1 and J usage is TRBJ1-6; TCRdb indicates TRBD1, and absent DNA this call remains unverified. The CDR3 spans 13 residues. Germline V lookup: CDR1 SQVTM, CDR2 ANQGSEA. The CDR3 loop is CSVEEAPNSPLHF.

The V gene is TRBV7-9, the J gene TRBJ2-5; TCRdb designates TRBD1, a call that cannot be tested without DNA. CDR1 is SEHNR, CDR2 FQNEAQ, per germline (reference sequence). CDR3 length: 14 amino acids. CDR3 in amino acids: CASSRTGAQETQYF.

V usage is TRBV5-6 and J usage is TRBJ2-5; TCRdb's D call, TRBD2, is unchecked because there is no DNA. This CDR3 contains 17 residues. Germline CDR1 and CDR2: SGHDT and YYEEEE. The CDR3 spells CASSAGLAGGNWETQYF.

J is TRBJ2-3 and V is TRBV19; no DNA is available, so the TRBD1 call from TCRdb remains unchecked. Germline CDR1 is LNHDA and CDR2 is SQIVND (reference sequence). CDR3 length: 18 amino acids. The CDR3 reads CASSIESGQGTSTDTQYF.

The chain joins TRBV20-1 to TRBJ1-5; TCRdb lists TRBD1, though no DNA is available to test this call. Germline V gives CDR1 DFQATT, CDR2 SNEGSKA (reference sequence). The CDR3 is 15 amino acids. CDR3 sequence: CSAIPSTGGNQPQHF.

The rearrangement links TRBV20-1 to TRBJ1-5. The CDR3 is 12 amino acids. Germline assignment: CDR1 DFQATT and CDR2 SNEGSKA (reference sequence). The CDR3: CSGRGSNQPQHF.

V is TRBV30 and J is TRBJ2-5; TCRdb proposes TRBD2, but this gene call is untestable without DNA. Germline loops: CDR1 GTSNPN, CDR2 SVGIG (reference sequence). The CDR3 is made up of 13 amino acids. The chain's CDR3 is CAWSSSGPETQYF. Filled out from reference TRBV30 and TRBJ2-5, the complete variable domain reads SQTIHQWPATLVQPVGSPLSLECTVEGTSNPNLYWYRQAAGRGLQLLFYSVGIGQISSEVPQNLSASRPQDRQFILSSKKLLLSDSGFYLCAWSSSGPETQYFGPGTRLLVL.

This rearrangement joins TRBV6-2 or TRBV6-3 to TRBJ1-2; the TCRdb call, TRBD1, lacks DNA for checking. CDR3 size: 22 residues. The germline gives CDR1 MNHEY, CDR2 SVGEGT. The CDR3: CASSYRPNALPGEGVSRYGYTF.

The chain employs TRBV12-3 or TRBV12-4 and TRBJ1-5; TCRdb calls TRBD1, which cannot be checked without DNA. CDR3 length equals 18 residues. CDR3 sequence reads: CASSFLGVGGLSNQPQHF.

The CDR3 region is CASSETFKGTEAFF. The chain uses TRBV6-1 and TRBJ1-1. Germline V gives CDR1 MNHNS, CDR2 SASEGT. This CDR3 comprises 14 residues.

The CDR3 protein is CASSLAGTSGIAEQFF. V is TRBV5-1 and J is TRBJ2-1; TCRdb's D call of TRBD2 is untestable without DNA. The CDR3 is 16 residues long. Looked up from germline, CDR1 is SGHRS and CDR2 is YFSETQ. The variable domain in full, completed from reference TRBV5-1 and TRBJ2-1, reads KAGVTQTPRYLIKTRGQQVTLSCSPISGHRSVSWYQQTPGQGLQFLFEYFSETQRNKGNFPGRFSGRQFSNSRSEMNVSTLELGDSALYLCASSLAGTSGIAEQFFGPGTRLTVL.

This chain links TRBV27 with TRBJ2-1; the D gene TCRdb calls, TRBD2, cannot be checked with no DNA. Germline CDR1 is MNHEY and CDR2 is SMNVEV (reference sequence). The CDR3 extends over 19 amino acids. CDR3: CASSFREIAGWGTYNEQFF.

The rearrangement links TRBV29-1 to TRBJ2-1; TCRdb's D call, TRBD1, is unchecked because there is no DNA. The germline V gene encodes CDR1 SQVTM and CDR2 ANQGSEA. The CDR3 is 12 residues long. CDR3 region: CSVVPGVNEQFF.

The chain uses TRBV5-4 and TRBJ2-3; there is no DNA to check the TCRdb D call of TRBD1. The CDR3 contains 16 residues. Germline V CDR1 and CDR2: SGHNT, YYREEE (reference sequence). CDR3 loop: CASSLGGGTSTDTQYF.

V is TRBV12-3 or TRBV12-4 and J is TRBJ2-7; TCRdb's D call of TRBD2 is untestable without DNA. This CDR3 is built from 14 residues. CDR3 amino acids: CASGLAGGSYEQYF.

This chain uses TRBV7-9 with TRBJ1-1; TCRdb selects TRBD1, and the lack of DNA leaves this call unchecked. Germline loops: CDR1 SEHNR, CDR2 FQNEAQ (reference sequence). The CDR3 consists of 15 residues. The CDR3 reads CASSPGGGPYTEAFF.

V gene TRBV18 combines with J gene TRBJ2-3. The CDR3 loop spans 14 amino acids. From germline, CDR1 is KGHSH and CDR2 LQKENI. The CDR3 protein is CASSPWARTDTQYF.

The chain couples TRBV4-3 to TRBJ2-1; TCRdb's D gene call, TRBD2, goes unchecked for lack of DNA. The CDR3 has 16 residues. Germline CDR1 LGHNA, CDR2 YSLEER. CDR3: CASSRLTGGGPGEQFF.

This chain joins TRBV5-1 and TRBJ2-5. Looked up from germline, CDR1 is SGHRS and CDR2 is YFSETQ. This CDR3 has 12 residues. The CDR3 sequence is CASSLGSETQYF.

The chain couples TRBV7-6 to TRBJ1-1. The CDR3 has 17 amino acids. Looked up from germline, CDR1 is SGHVS and CDR2 is FNYEAQ. The CDR3 region is CASSLDAGDRGTTEAFF.

V gene TRBV5-5 combines with J gene TRBJ2-7; TCRdb's D call, TRBD2, is unchecked because there is no DNA. This CDR3 has 14 residues. Germline CDR1 and CDR2: SGHKS and YYEKEE (reference sequence). The CDR3 here is CASSLGLGVYEQYF.